This T cell receptor beta chain is from a study of blood T cell repertoires in COVID-19. Study information: Acute and convalescent COVID-19 specimens originated in the United States, Italy and Spain. PBMCs, B-cell-depleted T cells, or T cells provided the cDNA or gDNA that made up the material.

In the study's own analysis: The assay estimated nucleated cells by amplifying reference gene primers. This table comes from immunoSEQ multiplex PCR, and its TCRdb copy is limited to in-frame clones, with some not included. The V and J calls and clone size come from that table; D and trimming were worked out from the DNA. Of fewer than 250,000 clones listed, around 84% are singletons. CDR1 is MGHRA and CDR2 is YSYEKL in the germline V gene. The CDR3 runs 13 residues. Trimming left V 4 bases short and J 5 bases short, with 12 bases between. The clonotype was recovered from a man aged 25 to 45 with active or convalescent COVID-19. This chain connects TRBV4-1 to TRBJ2-7, with TRBD2 as a possible D gene (5 bases). The specimen was peripheral blood. CDR3 region: CASSPLRGHEQYF. The CDR3 DNA reads TGCGCCAGCAGCCCCCTGAGAGGGCACGAGCAGTACTTC.